One and the same sample provided the 3 T cell receptor beta chains below, sequenced in a study of T cells in Graves' hyperthyroidism and ophthalmopathy. Amplification of TCR beta CDR3 regions was performed using RNA transcripts as template. When the TCR CDR3 underwent first-round RT-PCR, the HTBI primer set was used. TCRdb re-derived calls from the multiplex PCR reads in MiXCR, one entry per CDR3 protein. Of 400,000 or so distinct CDR3 sequences listed, about 14% are singletons. The sequenced sample consisted of blood. These receptors originate from a man over 45 with Graves' ophthalmopathy.

The rearrangement links TRBV6-1 to TRBJ1-3, with 9 positions matching TRBD1. Trimming removed 5 bases from V and 8 bases from J; junction bases left unmatched: 10. This CDR3 region has 15 residues. CDR1 and CDR2 (germline): MNHNS, SASEGT. The chain's CDR3 is CASSPTRDRVDTIYF. The CDR3 DNA reads as TGTGCCAGCAGTCCTACCCGGGACAGGGTTGACACCATATATTTT.

This clonotype showed up just a few times. V and J are TRBV5-6 and TRBJ2-1; D unresolved. Trimming took 0 bases from V and 5 from J, leaving 12 bases between them. The V gene's germline CDR1 is SGHDT and CDR2 YYEEEE. There are 15 residues in the CDR3. Here the CDR3 DNA reads TGTGCCAGCAGCTTGGGACACAACCCAAACAATGAGCAGTTCTTC. Protein: CASSLGHNPNNEQFF.

This clonotype was detected a few times. The chain joins TRBV7-9 to TRBJ2-2, with 10 positions matching TRBD2. Trimming cost V 6 bases and J 7 bases; bases outside gene matches: 5. This CDR3 contains 14 residues. Germline loops: CDR1 SEHNR, CDR2 FQNEAQ (reference sequence). CDR3 bases: TGTGCCAGCAGGTGGACTAGCGGACGCGGGGAGCTGTTTTTT. Its protein is CASRWTSGRGELFF.